This entry concerns a single TCR beta chain. The data stem from a study of shared clonotypes between healthy human individuals. The authors ran the assay at deep level. An even split of each subset's genomic DNA across several immunoSEQ plates was performed. Original processing methods: ImmunoSEQ gave junction-only sequences without quality scores, so filtering differed. Data came from immunoSEQ multiplex PCR; TCRdb stores just in-frame clones and leaves some out. From that table come the V and J calls and clone size; the DNA was used to work out D and trimming. The sample has 230,000 or so clones, 60% to 80% seen once; the top ten hold around 10%. The germline V gene encodes CDR1 MDHEN and CDR2 SYDVKM. V was trimmed by 8 bases and J by 7 bases, leaving 20 bases between them. The CDR3 is made up of 15 amino acids.

The rearrangement joins TRBV28 to TRBJ2-2; D may match TRBD1 or TRBD2 (5 bases each). Source material: memory CD4+ T cells sorted from blood. The subset here: CD45RA-negative fraction. This TCR was sampled from a man aged 25 to 45 in good health. CDR3 residues: CASGETGTTGGELFF. The CDR3, as DNA: TGTGCCAGCGGCGAAACCGGGACGACCGGCGGGGAGCTGTTTTTT.